The 15 T cell receptor beta chains presented below share a single source sample, sequenced in a study of cytotoxic CD8 clonotypes in ibrutinib-treated CLL. Assay: immunoSEQ multiplex PCR; the TCRdb copy retains only in-frame clones and omits some. The profile shows roughly 60,000 clones, roughly 70% of them singletons. The sample in question was PBMCs, obtained after 12 months of ibrutinib treatment. The receptors shown here come from a human donor with chronic lymphocytic leukemia.

This chain uses TRBV9 with TRBJ2-5; the match to TRBD2 covers 10 bases. After removal of 0 bases from V and 1 base from J, the junction contained 6 bases not matched to a gene. Germline V gene sequence: CDR1 SGDLS, CDR2 YYNGEE. CDR3 size: 17 residues. The CDR3 region is CASSVGRAGGPQETQYF. DNA for the CDR3: TGTGCCAGCAGCGTAGGGCGAGCGGGAGGGCCCCAAGAGACCCAGTACTTC.

This rearrangement joins TRBV4-2 to TRBJ2-7, with 8 nucleotides matching TRBD2. This CDR3 comprises 14 residues. Germline-derived CDR1 and CDR2 are LGHNA and YNFKEQ. V gave up 1 base and J gave up 9 bases; unmatched junction bases: 8. CDR3 coding DNA: TGTGCCAGCAGCCAAGTTGAGCGGGAGAGTCGGCAGTACTTC. Translated, it gives CASSQVERESRQYF.

The chain is built from TRBV19 and TRBJ2-1; 10 positions match TRBD2. The CDR3 consists of 14 residues. Trimming cost V 5 bases and J 12 bases; bases outside gene matches: 10. Germline V gene lookup returns CDR1 LNHDA and CDR2 SQIVND (reference sequence). CDR3 sequence: CASSPGLAGAGQFF. CDR3 DNA: TGTGCCAGTAGTCCCGGGCTAGCGGGAGCCGGGCAGTTCTTC. Variable domain in full (rest from reference TRBV19 and TRBJ2-1): DGGITQSPKYLFRKEGQNVTLSCEQNLNHDAMYWYRQDPGQGLRLIYYSQIVNDFQKGDIAEGYSVSREKKESFPLTVTSAQKNPTAFYLCASSPGLAGAGQFFGPGTRLTVL.

This clone was seen a few times. J is TRBJ2-3 and V is TRBV9; D perhaps matches TRBD2 (6 bases). There are 14 residues in the CDR3. Germline V gene data show CDR1 as SGDLS and CDR2 as YYNGEE. Trimming left V 2 bases short and J 3 bases short, with 10 bases between. The CDR3 DNA follows: TGTGCCAGCAGCGTTTCCGGGACTACAGATACGCAGTATTTT. As protein: CASSVSGTTDTQYF.

V and J are TRBV9 and TRBJ2-2; 7 nucleotides line up with TRBD2. J lost 5 bases, V lost 3 bases, and 7 bases had no gene match. Germline V lookup: CDR1 SGDLS, CDR2 YYNGEE. The CDR3 runs to 15 residues. The CDR3 spells CASSATGGKTGELFF. CDR3 DNA sequence: TGTGCCAGCAGCGCAACCGGGGGGAAAACCGGGGAGCTGTTTTTT.

The chain joins TRBV29-1 to TRBJ2-1; 9 nucleotides align to TRBD2. Trimming at V came to 1 base and at J to 13 bases, leaving 2 bases not matched to a gene. There are 11 residues in the CDR3. Per the germline V gene, CDR1 is SQVTM and CDR2 is ANQGSEA. The CDR3 coding sequence is TGCAGCGTTGAAGTTAGCGGGAGACAGTTCTTC. Residues: CSVEVSGRQFF.

The chain carries TRBV30 and TRBJ2-3; D perhaps matches TRBD1 (6 bases). Germline CDR1 GTSNPN, CDR2 SVGIG (reference sequence). The V and J ends lost 5 bases and 11 bases respectively, with 17 bases between them. This CDR3 region has 12 residues. For the CDR3, the DNA is TGTGCCTGGGGGGGCGTGGGACATGGGCAGTATTTT. The encoded protein is CAWGGVGHGQYF.

A single count supports this clone. The V and J genes are TRBV27 and TRBJ2-7, with 14 bases identical to TRBD2. The V and J ends lost 4 bases and 6 bases, in that order; junction bases with no gene match: 8. From germline, CDR1 is MNHEY and CDR2 SMNVEV (reference sequence). The CDR3 covers 16 residues. The CDR3 protein is CASSSTTSGRAREQYF. The CDR3 coding sequence is TGTGCCAGCAGTTCCACGACTAGCGGGAGGGCACGCGAGCAGTACTTC.

The genes are TRBV18 and TRBJ2-1; TRBD2 matches at 7 bases. Germline V gives CDR1 KGHSH, CDR2 LQKENI. The CDR3 has 17 residues. Trimming at V came to 2 bases and at J to 0 bases, leaving 7 bases not matched to a gene. In nucleotides, the CDR3 is TGTGCCAGCTCACCATTGCCGGGCGGGAGCTCCTACAATGAGCAGTTCTTC. Translated: CASSPLPGGSSYNEQFF.

V gene TRBV9 combines with J gene TRBJ2-7; D unresolved. CDR1 and CDR2 (germline): SGDLS, YYNGEE. V gave up 4 bases and J gave up 0 bases, with 14 bases separating them. This CDR3 spans 15 amino acids. The CDR3 DNA sequence: TGTGCCAGCAGCCCCCGAGGCAGGAGCTCCTACGAGCAGTACTTC. Its translation is CASSPRGRSSYEQYF.

The chain links TRBV7-2 to TRBJ2-5; D not certain. Trimming left V 1 base short and J 1 base short, with 16 bases between. This CDR3 contains 17 residues. The germline V gene encodes CDR1 SGHTA and CDR2 FQGNSA. The CDR3 sequence: CASSLDEYKDPQETQYF. In DNA form, the CDR3 reads TGTGCCAGCAGCTTAGACGAATACAAGGACCCCCAAGAGACCCAGTACTTC.

The genes are TRBV6-6 and TRBJ1-5, with 10 bases aligning to TRBD1. V lost 0 bases, J lost 9 bases, and 8 bases stayed unmatched. Germline assignment: CDR1 MNHNY and CDR2 SVGAGI (reference sequence). The CDR3 extends over 16 amino acids. This CDR3 is CASSYSTGGQGGPQHF. DNA for the CDR3: TGTGCCAGCAGTTACTCGACAGGGGGCCAGGGCGGGCCCCAGCATTTT.

The J gene is TRBJ2-1, the V gene TRBV5-4; TRBD1 matches at 8 bases. The length of the CDR3 is 15 residues. The junction had 9 bases not matched to a gene; V was cut back by 2 bases and J by 8 bases. Germline loops: CDR1 SGHNT, CDR2 YYREEE (reference sequence). The CDR3 loop reads CASSFGQGWIDEQFF. CDR3 in DNA: TGTGCCAGCAGCTTCGGACAGGGATGGATCGATGAGCAGTTCTTC. The entire variable domain, with the rest obtained from reference TRBV5-4 and TRBJ2-1, is as follows: ETGVTQSPTHLIKTRGQQVTLRCSSQSGHNTVSWYQQALGQGPQFIFQYYREEENGRGNFPPRFSGLQFPNYSSELNVNALELDDSALYLCASSFGQGWIDEQFFGPGTRLTVL.

The chain employs TRBV2 and TRBJ2-3; TRBD2 aligns across 12 bases. The CDR3 contains 16 residues. Germline CDR1 and CDR2: SNHLY and FYNNEI. With 2 bases clipped from V and 9 bases from J, the junction kept 9 bases outside the gene matches. The DNA of the CDR3 is TGTGCCAGCAGTGAAAGGCTAGCGGGAGGGCAGGGCACGCAGTATTTT. Translating it yields CASSERLAGGQGTQYF.

CDR3 bases: TGTGCCAGCAGCGCCGAACCCGGCGGGGATACGCAGTATTTT. Translating gives CASSAEPGGDTQYF. The chain joins TRBV9 to TRBJ2-3; D perhaps matches TRBD2 (5 bases). Per the germline V gene, CDR1 is SGDLS and CDR2 is YYNGEE. V lost 3 bases and J lost 6, with 14 bases in between. The CDR3 totals 14 residues.